This T cell receptor beta chain was captured in a study of blood T cells in healthy people across ages. Study-wide results and caveats: Roughly linearly, TCR beta diversity per million T cells fell as age increased.

The CDR3 spans 17 residues. Germline V gene data show CDR1 as SQVTM and CDR2 as ANQGSEA. PCR was performed a second time for about 7 to 11 cycles using a sample-barcoded 5' primer and a J-beta primer mix. Each cDNA molecule was tagged by a template-switch adaptor that had 12 random nucleotides. TCRdb used MiXCR to reprocess the 5' RACE reads, holding one entry per CDR3 protein. Of roughly 930,000 distinct CDR3 sequences detected, around 48% appear once; the ten largest clones hold roughly 13%. Isolation yielded PBMCs, at least 7 million per sample, in every case. With regard to this clonotype: Antigen unknown. A read error may produce the germline difference seen at one junction end.

Sequencing was done on a sample of blood. The TCR comes from a man under 40 in good health. The chain has TRBV29-1 and TRBJ2-1; 11 nucleotides align to TRBD1. The CDR3: CSAEGQGAGQSYNEQFF. CDR3 coding DNA: TGCAGCGCTGAAGGACAGGGGGCGGGGCAGTCCTACAATGAGCAGTTCTTC.